The next 32 T cell receptor beta chains were all read from a single sample in a study of T cell responses to AZD1222 COVID-19 vaccine. Sequencing used immunoSEQ multiplex PCR; TCRdb keeps in-frame clones, though not all of them. The sample lists more than 85,000 clones; around 87% were seen once. The specimen comprised peripheral blood, sampled on day 0 of AZD1222 vaccination. These receptors were taken from an adult in good health.

The genes are TRBV6-6 and TRBJ1-1; 8 positions agree with TRBD1. CDR3 size: 17 residues. V shed 5 bases and J 0 bases; nucleotides not matched to a gene: 11. In germline, CDR1 is MNHNY, CDR2 SVGAGI (reference sequence). CDR3 residues: CASSPGQGQIMNTEAFF. The CDR3 DNA reads as TGTGCCAGCAGTCCCGGACAGGGTCAGATCATGAACACTGAAGCTTTCTTT.

The chain couples TRBV11-2 to TRBJ2-3; a possible D gene is TRBD2 (6 bases). V gave up 0 bases and J gave up 10 bases, with 17 bases separating them. Germline values: CDR1 SGHAT, CDR2 FQNNGV. This CDR3 has 15 amino acids. CDR3 region: CASSLEAALRGSQYF. In nucleotides, the CDR3 is TGTGCCAGCAGCTTAGAGGCCGCGCTTCGGGGGTCGCAGTATTTT.

The gene calls are TRBV5-1 and TRBJ1-4, with a tentative D call TRBD1 (5 bases). The germline V gene encodes CDR1 SGHRS and CDR2 YFSETQ. V was cut by 2 bases and J by 3 bases, with 8 bases left in between. This CDR3 spans 14 amino acids. In nucleotides, the CDR3 is TGCGCCAGCAGCTTCAGGGAGCCTAATGAAAAACTGTTTTTT. Translating gives CASSFREPNEKLFF.

The V call is TRBV6-5, the J call TRBJ1-2; D is uncertain. Trimming removed 8 bases at V and 4 bases at J, with 11 bases between. CDR3 length: 12 amino acids. CDR1 and CDR2 from the germline V gene are MNHEY and SVGAGI. Written as DNA, the CDR3 is TGTGCCAGCCGCTCGCCGGGCTATGGCTACACCTTC. Its protein is CASRSPGYGYTF.

The rearrangement uses TRBV29-1 and TRBJ1-3, with TRBD1 matching over 10 bases. The ends lost 6 bases at V and 2 bases at J; junction bases unmatched: 7. CDR3 length: 15 residues. Germline V CDR1 and CDR2: SQVTM, ANQGSEA. The CDR3 sequence is CSVRKGTGAGNTIYF. The CDR3 coding sequence is TGCAGCGTGAGGAAGGGGACAGGGGCTGGAAACACCATATATTTT.

The genes are TRBV5-4 and TRBJ1-4, with 12 bases fitting TRBD1. The ends lost 0 bases at V and 6 bases at J; junction bases unmatched: 6. The germline V gene has CDR1 SGHNT and CDR2 YYREEE (reference sequence). The CDR3 consists of 17 residues. CDR3 nucleotide sequence: TGTGCCAGCAGCTTGGGCGGGACAGGGGGCTCCTATGAAAAACTGTTTTTT. As protein: CASSLGGTGGSYEKLFF. The full variable domain, completed using reference TRBV5-4 and TRBJ1-4, is ETGVTQSPTHLIKTRGQQVTLRCSSQSGHNTVSWYQQALGQGPQFIFQYYREEENGRGNFPPRFSGLQFPNYSSELNVNALELDDSALYLCASSLGGTGGSYEKLFFGSGTQLSVL.

The V and J genes are TRBV7-3 and TRBJ2-2; a weak D match, TRBD1 (5 bases). Germline CDR1 and CDR2: SGHTA and FQGTGA. Trimming cost V 6 bases and J 1 base, with 6 bases left between them. There are 13 residues in the CDR3. The CDR3: CASRTGNTGELFF. In DNA, the CDR3 is TGTGCCAGCAGAACAGGGAACACCGGGGAGCTGTTTTTT.

For this clone: The junction shows a germline mismatch at one end, possibly a read error. V usage is TRBV6-5 and J usage is TRBJ2-6; no firm D call. Looked up from germline, CDR1 is MNHEY and CDR2 is SVGAGI. The CDR3 loop spans 16 amino acids. CDR3 sequence reads: CAGSYSQSSGANVLTF. The CDR3 region has the DNA TGTGCCGGCAGTTACTCGCAGAGCTCTGGGGCCAACGTCCTGACTTTC.

In its sample, this clone was seen once. The J gene is TRBJ1-2, the V gene TRBV7-9; D not resolved. CDR3 length equals 13 residues. Germline lookup yields CDR1 SEHNR and CDR2 FQNEAQ (reference sequence). V gave up 5 bases and J gave up 4 bases, with 11 bases separating them. The CDR3 is CASSLETVYGYTF. CDR3 nucleotides: TGTGCCAGCAGCCTAGAGACGGTCTATGGCTACACCTTC.

The rearrangement joins TRBV5-4 to TRBJ1-2, with TRBD1 matching 7 bases. The CDR3 length is 14 residues. Germline V lookup: CDR1 SGHNT, CDR2 YYREEE (reference sequence). V was clipped by 3 bases and J by 4 bases; unmatched bases: 6. The chain's CDR3 is CASSYSQGGYGYTF. The CDR3 nucleotides are TGTGCCAGCAGCTACAGCCAGGGGGGCTATGGCTACACCTTC. The whole variable domain, filled in from reference TRBV5-4 and TRBJ1-2, reads ETGVTQSPTHLIKTRGQQVTLRCSSQSGHNTVSWYQQALGQGPQFIFQYYREEENGRGNFPPRFSGLQFPNYSSELNVNALELDDSALYLCASSYSQGGYGYTFGSGTRLTVV.

This chain's CDR3 is CAWAAGQSPLHF. CDR3 in DNA: TGTGCCTGGGCGGCAGGGCAATCACCCCTCCACTTT. V is TRBV30 and J is TRBJ1-6, with D perhaps TRBD1 (5 bases). The CDR3 is made up of 12 amino acids. Germline lookup yields CDR1 GTSNPN and CDR2 SVGIG (reference sequence). Trimming left V 5 bases short and J 10 bases short, with 12 bases between.

The rearrangement uses TRBV18 and TRBJ1-5, with D possibly matching TRBD1 (5 bases). Germline CDR1 and CDR2: KGHSH and LQKENI. The CDR3 is 13 residues long. Trimming pared 2 bases from V and 5 bases from J, leaving 7 bases between. In DNA, the CDR3 is TGTGCCAGCTCACCAGACAGATATCAGCCCCAGCATTTT. Its translation: CASSPDRYQPQHF.

The CDR3 loop is CASSREGGSTDTQYF. In nucleotides, the CDR3 is TGTGCCAGCAGTCGAGAGGGGGGTAGCACAGATACGCAGTATTTT. J is TRBJ2-3 and V is TRBV11-1, with D possibly called TRBD1 or TRBD2 (6 bases each). The CDR3 has 15 residues. Trimming stripped 6 bases from V and 0 bases from J, with 13 bases between. CDR1 and CDR2 (germline): SGHAT, FQDESV (reference sequence).

CDR3 in amino acids: CASGPGTATYEQYF. The CDR3 coding sequence is TGTGCCAGCGGGCCCGGGACGGCGACCTACGAGCAGTACTTC. The chain joins TRBV2 to TRBJ2-7, with D possibly being TRBD1 or TRBD2 (5 bases each). The germline V and J ends were trimmed by 8 bases and 2 bases, with 16 bases remaining between them. Per germline, CDR1 SNHLY and CDR2 FYNNEI. The CDR3 extends over 14 amino acids.

The chain is built from TRBV30 and TRBJ1-1; 7 nucleotides agree with TRBD1. The CDR3 has 13 amino acids. V dropped 2 bases and J dropped 4; count of bases not matched to a gene: 4. Germline-derived CDR1 and CDR2 are GTSNPN and SVGIG (reference sequence). CDR3 sequence reads: CAWSWDSATEAFF. The CDR3 coding sequence is TGTGCCTGGAGTTGGGACAGCGCCACTGAAGCTTTCTTT.

The chain recombines TRBV9 with TRBJ2-7, with D perhaps matching TRBD2 (5 bases). CDR1 is SGDLS, CDR2 YYNGEE, per germline. Deletions cut 3 bases from V and 4 bases from J, with 11 bases between. This CDR3 region has 13 residues. The CDR3 spells CASSGTGSYEQYF. The CDR3 region has the DNA TGTGCCAGCAGCGGGACTGGAAGTTACGAGCAGTACTTC.

The CDR3 sequence: CASSSASNYGYTF. Written as DNA, the CDR3 is TGTGCCAGCAGTTCAGCGTCTAACTATGGCTACACCTTC. The chain is built from TRBV28 and TRBJ1-2; D unclear. Per germline, CDR1 MDHEN and CDR2 SYDVKM. The CDR3 has 13 amino acids. With 4 bases removed from V and 0 bases from J, the gap between germline ends came to 6 bases.

V usage is TRBV29-1 and J usage is TRBJ2-1; D may be TRBD2 (5 bases). Looked up from germline, CDR1 is SQVTM and CDR2 is ANQGSEA. V was cut by 4 bases and J by 9 bases, with 16 bases left in between. The CDR3 totals 13 residues. The CDR3 sequence is CSVVLRLAGEQFF. The CDR3 bases are TGCAGCGTTGTGCTTCGGCTAGCCGGTGAGCAGTTCTTC.

This rearrangement joins TRBV5-4 to TRBJ1-1, with D possibly TRBD1 on 5 matching bases. Germline CDR1 is SGHNT and CDR2 is YYREEE (reference sequence). Trimming took 5 bases from V and 1 from J, leaving 18 bases between them. This CDR3 region has 16 residues. CDR3 sequence: CASRRPGLTQNTEAFF. For the CDR3, the DNA is TGTGCCAGCAGGCGTCCGGGACTTACTCAGAACACTGAAGCTTTCTTT.

V is TRBV4-3 and J is TRBJ1-4; possible D gene TRBD1, 5 bases. This CDR3 has 16 residues. V was shortened by 0 bases and J by 8 bases, with 16 bases between the two germline ends. Germline V gene lookup returns CDR1 LGHNA and CDR2 YSLEER. In nucleotides, the CDR3 is TGCGCCAGCAGCCAAGATCGGCAGGGAGAAGGAGAAAAACTGTTTTTT. Its protein is CASSQDRQGEGEKLFF.

The genes are TRBV13 and TRBJ2-7, with D possibly being TRBD1 or TRBD2 (5 bases each). V gave up 3 bases and J gave up 4 bases, with 16 bases separating them. Looked up from germline, CDR1 is PRHDT and CDR2 is FYEKMQ (reference sequence). The CDR3 totals 15 residues. CDR3 sequence: CASSFGTLTYYEQYF. The CDR3 DNA follows: TGTGCCAGCAGCTTCGGGACCCTAACGTATTACGAGCAGTACTTC.

In its sample, this clone was seen once. J is TRBJ2-3 and V is TRBV6-6, with 11 bases lining up with TRBD2. The CDR3 sequence is 15 residues long. Germline CDR1 MNHNY, CDR2 SVGAGI (reference sequence). With 5 bases clipped from V and 6 bases from J, the junction kept 7 bases outside the gene matches. The CDR3 DNA reads TGTGCCAGCAGTGGTACTAGCGGGGGCTCGGATACGCAGTATTTT. Protein: CASSGTSGGSDTQYF.

In the case of this clone: Sequence at one end of the junction differs from germline and may be a read error. This rearrangement joins TRBV7-9 to TRBJ2-7; D may match TRBD1 or TRBD2 (5 bases each). This CDR3 has 11 amino acids. CDR1 SEHNR and CDR2 FQNEAQ come from the germline V gene (reference sequence). CDR3 in DNA: TGTGCCAGCGAGAAAGATTCGGGGCAGACGTTC. Encoded protein: CASEKDSGQTF.

V is TRBV5-5 and J is TRBJ1-4; unclear D gene. CDR1 is SGHKS and CDR2 is YYEKEE in the germline V gene (reference sequence). CDR3 length: 14 residues. With 0 bases removed from V and 7 bases from J, the gap between germline ends came to 10 bases. CDR3 protein: CASSLGELGEKLFF. In DNA, the CDR3 is TGTGCCAGCAGCTTGGGTGAACTCGGTGAAAAACTGTTTTTT.

The V call is TRBV5-4, the J call TRBJ1-6; D gene unclear. V lost 2 bases and J lost 14, with 11 bases in between. Germline values: CDR1 SGHNT, CDR2 YYREEE (reference sequence). This CDR3 contains 12 residues. The CDR3 nucleotides are TGTGCCAGCAGCTTTTCCCTCGGGTCCCTCCACTTT. Translating gives CASSFSLGSLHF.

The chain has TRBV6-2 or TRBV6-3 and TRBJ1-2, with 7 bases aligning to TRBD1. V was pared by 6 bases and J by 6 bases, with 16 bases of the junction left unmatched. The germline V gene has CDR1 MNHEY and CDR2 SVGEGT. CDR3 size: 16 residues. The CDR3 DNA sequence: TGTGCCAGCAGACCTACGACAGGGCGTCCCTTCGATGGCTACACCTTC. Translation: CASRPTTGRPFDGYTF.

The V gene is TRBV11-2, the J gene TRBJ1-1, with D hard to call. Germline V gene sequence: CDR1 SGHAT, CDR2 FQNNGV. Trimming left V 1 base short and J 1 base short, with 7 bases between. The CDR3 covers 14 residues. The CDR3 reads CASSLGRQNTEAFF. The CDR3, as DNA: TGTGCCAGCAGCTTAGGGCGACAGAACACTGAAGCTTTCTTT.

The V call is TRBV3-1 (or the pseudogene TRBV3-2), the J call TRBJ2-5; tentative D call: TRBD1 (6 bases). The CDR3 extends over 15 amino acids. V lost 1 base, J lost 4 bases, and 13 bases lay in between. Germline CDR1 reads LGHDT; CDR2 reads YNNKEL (reference sequence). CDR3: CASSQGGHAGETQYF. The DNA for the CDR3 is TGTGCCAGCAGCCAAGGGGGACACGCCGGAGAGACCCAGTACTTC.

The chain uses TRBV30 and TRBJ2-3, with TRBD2 matching 8 bases. The germline V gene encodes CDR1 GTSNPN and CDR2 SVGIG (reference sequence). Trimming at V came to 2 bases and at J to 2 bases, leaving 3 bases not matched to a gene. The CDR3 has 14 residues. CDR3: CAWSIGGATDTQYF. The DNA of the CDR3 is TGTGCCTGGAGTATCGGGGGGGCCACAGATACGCAGTATTTT. The entire variable domain, with the rest obtained from reference TRBV30 and TRBJ2-3, is as follows: SQTIHQWPATLVQPVGSPLSLECTVEGTSNPNLYWYRQAAGRGLQLLFYSVGIGQISSEVPQNLSASRPQDRQFILSSKKLLLSDSGFYLCAWSIGGATDTQYFGPGTRLTVL.

The gene calls are TRBV7-3 and TRBJ2-1; D possibly corresponds to TRBD1 (6 bases). The CDR3 covers 15 residues. CDR1 SGHTA and CDR2 FQGTGA come from the germline V gene. Trimming stripped 5 bases from V and 2 bases from J, with 13 bases between. The CDR3 protein is CASSAGRGTYNEQFF. The CDR3 region has the DNA TGTGCCAGCAGCGCAGGCAGGGGTACCTACAATGAGCAGTTCTTC.

The CDR3 DNA is TGTGCCAGCAGCCAAGGGGAGGCAGATACGCAGTATTTT. Encoded protein: CASSQGEADTQYF. This chain links TRBV3-1 (or the pseudogene TRBV3-2) with TRBJ2-3, with D maybe TRBD2 (6 bases). The CDR3 has 13 residues. Germline lookup yields CDR1 LGHDT and CDR2 YNNKEL (reference sequence). Trimming left V 1 base short and J 4 bases short, with 6 bases between.

J is TRBJ2-2 and V is TRBV19; 7 bases agree with TRBD2. The junction had 9 bases not matched to a gene; V was cut back by 4 bases and J by 4 bases. Germline CDR1 reads LNHDA; CDR2 reads SQIVND (reference sequence). The CDR3 loop spans 16 amino acids. The CDR3 DNA follows: TGTGCCAGTAGTACCCGGGACTACCCTGGCACCGGGGAGCTGTTTTTT. It codes for CASSTRDYPGTGELFF.